The next 27 T cell receptor beta chains were all read from a single sample in a study of a mutant IDH1 vaccine in newly diagnosed glioma. The assay was immunoSEQ multiplex PCR, and TCRdb's table has in-frame clones only and misses some. The sample carries 80,000 to 100,000 clones, roughly 78% recorded once. This sample's time point: baseline, week 1 (first vaccination visit). Indicated treatment: pre-vaccination baseline after standard-of-care therapy. The sample in question was PBMCs, obtained from a glioma patient treated with radiotherapy, temozolomide or both. The receptors come from a man aged 40-49 years with glioma.

This sequence joins TRBV10-3 and TRBJ2-5; 8 bases map to TRBD2. The J call is uncertain, as TRBJ2-7 better fits the DNA end. The CDR3 spans 14 residues. Germline V gene lookup returns CDR1 ENHRY and CDR2 SYGVKD. The CDR3 bases are TGTGCCATCAGTACACCGGGAGGGGGGGGCGAGCAGTACTTC. This sequence encodes CAISTPGGGGEQYF.

The chain couples TRBV29-1 to TRBJ2-7, with 8 bases fitting TRBD1. The CDR3 extends over 14 amino acids. In germline, CDR1 is SQVTM, CDR2 ANQGSEA. V shed 4 bases and J 6 bases; nucleotides not matched to a gene: 11. The CDR3 nucleotides are TGCAGCGTTGGGGGGACAGGCGCACTCTTCGAGCAGTACTTC. Amino acids: CSVGGTGALFEQYF.

The V call is TRBV5-5, the J call TRBJ1-2; TRBD1 might be the D (5 bases). Germline V lookup: CDR1 SGHKS, CDR2 YYEKEE (reference sequence). V dropped 1 base and J dropped 3 bases, with 13 bases sitting between them. CDR3 size: 15 residues. The CDR3 DNA reads TGTGCCAGCAGCTTGAGAGGGGTCGGCGACTATGGCTACACCTTC. It is translated as CASSLRGVGDYGYTF.

The chain has TRBV28 and TRBJ2-3, with D unresolved. Germline values: CDR1 MDHEN, CDR2 SYDVKM. The length of the CDR3 is 17 residues. V was clipped by 3 bases and J by 0 bases, with 16 bases between them. The DNA of the CDR3 is TGTGCCAGCAGTTTTAATAGGTGGTCCACTAGCACAGATACGCAGTATTTT. It translates to CASSFNRWSTSTDTQYF.

This clone has ten or more counts. The J gene is TRBJ2-7, the V gene TRBV19; TRBD2 might be the D (5 bases). Trimming left V 3 bases short and J 0 bases short, with 15 bases between. This CDR3 comprises 16 residues. CDR1 and CDR2 (germline): LNHDA, SQIVND (reference sequence). In nucleotides, the CDR3 is TGTGCCAGTAGTATTTTAGGCGGACTGAGCTCCTACGAGCAGTACTTC. Translating it yields CASSILGGLSSYEQYF.

The chain links TRBV5-3 to TRBJ1-3, with a weak D call TRBD1 (5 bases). TRBV5-3 is assigned to the ORF class and has an uncertain function. V was cut by 4 bases and J by 0 bases, with 26 bases left in between. This CDR3 has 20 amino acids. The CDR3 sequence: CARSPPGWGRKGFSGNTIYF. The CDR3, as DNA: TGTGCCAGAAGCCCCCCCGGATGGGGGAGGAAAGGGTTCTCTGGAAACACCATATATTTT.

The genes are TRBV28 and TRBJ1-1; TRBD1 agrees at 7 bases. The V segment lost 8 bases and the J segment 0 bases; nucleotides outside the gene matches: 6. CDR1 MDHEN and CDR2 SYDVKM come from the germline V gene. The CDR3 contains 14 residues. As DNA, the CDR3 is TGTGCCAGCGAGACAGGGCCCATGAACACTGAAGCTTTCTTT. Protein sequence: CASETGPMNTEAFF.

The rearrangement uses TRBV28 and TRBJ1-1; 9 bases agree with TRBD1. The CDR3 is made up of 14 amino acids. J lost 1 base, V lost 7 bases, and 4 bases had no gene match. Germline assignment: CDR1 MDHEN and CDR2 SYDVKM. The CDR3: CASTTGGRNTEAFF. CDR3 DNA: TGTGCCAGCACTACAGGGGGCAGGAACACTGAAGCTTTCTTT.

This clone was counted only a few times. CDR3 protein: CAISQRAGGILDKRANVLTF. The CDR3 region has the DNA TGTGCCATCAGTCAAAGGGCGGGGGGTATACTCGACAAAAGGGCCAACGTCCTGACTTTC. The rearrangement joins TRBV10-3 to TRBJ2-6, with 8 bases identical to TRBD2. Germline V gene data show CDR1 as ENHRY and CDR2 as SYGVKD. The CDR3 is made up of 20 amino acids. V was clipped by 5 bases and J by 5 bases; unmatched bases: 20.

J is TRBJ2-7 and V is TRBV16; 8 nucleotides match TRBD2. V gave up 0 bases and J gave up 1 base; unmatched junction bases: 2. The germline V gene encodes CDR1 KGHSY and CDR2 FQNENV. The CDR3 runs to 15 residues. CDR3 sequence reads: CASSQSRGASYEQYF. In nucleotides, the CDR3 is TGTGCCAGCAGCCAATCGCGGGGGGCTTCCTACGAGCAGTACTTC.

This clone occurred a few times. V usage is TRBV15 and J usage is TRBJ1-1, with 8 bases fitting TRBD1. CDR3 length: 14 amino acids. Losses at the gene ends were 4 bases for V and 2 bases for J; bases not matched to a gene: 3. CDR1 and CDR2 from the germline V gene are LNHNV and YYDKDF (reference sequence). CDR3 region: CATSTGTGNTEAFF. The CDR3 DNA sequence: TGTGCCACCAGCACTGGGACAGGAAACACTGAAGCTTTCTTT.

This clone was picked up a small number of times. This chain joins TRBV19 and TRBJ1-2, with D hard to call. CDR1 LNHDA and CDR2 SQIVND come from the germline V gene (reference sequence). Trimming took 3 bases from V and 4 from J, leaving 9 bases between them. The CDR3 is 13 amino acids. The CDR3 region has the DNA TGTGCCAGTAGTATGGGTCTGGGCTATGGCTACACCTTC. It encodes CASSMGLGYGYTF.

Concerning this clone itself: Other DNA sequences in the same sample also yield this CDR3. The gene calls are TRBV30 and TRBJ1-3, with 7 bases matching TRBD1. There are 15 residues in the CDR3. After removal of 2 bases from V and 0 bases from J, the junction contained 4 bases not matched to a gene. Germline-derived CDR1 and CDR2 are GTSNPN and SVGIG (reference sequence). CDR3 bases: TGTGCCTGGAGTAGGGACAGCGGCTCTGGAAACACCATATATTTT. This gives the protein CAWSRDSGSGNTIYF.

The chain couples TRBV5-6 to TRBJ1-5, with D possibly being TRBD1 (5 bases). Germline V gene sequence: CDR1 SGHDT, CDR2 YYEEEE. The CDR3 length is 15 residues. V lost 6 bases and J 7 bases, leaving 20 bases between the germline ends. CDR3 amino acids: CASTNWGFFGQPQHF. The CDR3 DNA reads as TGTGCCAGCACGAATTGGGGCTTTTTCGGACAGCCCCAGCATTTT. Filled out from reference TRBV5-6 and TRBJ1-5, the complete variable domain reads DAGVTQSPTHLIKTRGQQVTLRCSPKSGHDTVSWYQQALGQGPQFIFQYYEEEERQRGNFPDRFSGHQFPNYSSELNVNALLLGDSALYLCASTNWGFFGQPQHFGDGTRLSIL.

The CDR3 DNA reads as TGTGCCAGCAGCCAAGATACTAGCGGGGCGGGTGAGCAGTTCTTC. This translates into CASSQDTSGAGEQFF. The J gene is TRBJ2-1, the V gene TRBV4-2; 10 bases map to TRBD2. The CDR3 runs to 15 residues. The junction had 5 bases not matched to a gene; V was cut back by 0 bases and J by 9 bases. Germline CDR1 reads LGHNA; CDR2 reads YNFKEQ.

The chain couples TRBV23-1 to TRBJ2-1, with D maybe TRBD2 (6 bases). TRBV23-1 falls under the ORF class, with uncertain function. V was cut by 5 bases and J by 5 bases, with 19 bases left in between. This CDR3 has 16 residues. In nucleotides, the CDR3 is TGCGCCAGCAGTTCGCCGGGACTGCCTGGCCACAATGAGCAGTTCTTC. It encodes CASSSPGLPGHNEQFF.

The J gene is TRBJ2-3, the V gene TRBV12-5, with 8 bases fitting TRBD1. V shed 7 bases, J shed 3 bases, and the junction held 6 bases outside the gene matches. The germline V gene encodes CDR1 LGHNT and CDR2 FRNRAP. The CDR3 runs 14 residues. The CDR3, as DNA: TGTGCTAGTGCCCTGGACAGGGTGACAGATACGCAGTATTTT. This encodes CASALDRVTDTQYF. The full variable domain, completed using reference TRBV12-5 and TRBJ2-3, is DARVTQTPRHKVTEMGQEVTMRCQPILGHNTVFWYRQTMMQGLELLAYFRNRAPLDDSGMPKDRFSAEMPDATLATLKIQPSEPRDSAVYFCASALDRVTDTQYFGPGTRLTVL.

The chain is built from TRBV2 and TRBJ2-1, with 11 bases that match TRBD2. The CDR3 sequence is 15 residues long. The ends lost 5 bases at V and 7 bases at J; junction bases unmatched: 7. Per germline, CDR1 SNHLY and CDR2 FYNNEI. In DNA form, the CDR3 reads TGTGCCAGCAGTATAGCTCTAGCGGGGGGAAATGAGCAGTTCTTC. This codes for CASSIALAGGNEQFF.

The chain is built from TRBV7-2 and TRBJ2-2; TRBD2 agrees at 8 bases. The CDR3 has 18 amino acids. The trim removed 1 base at V and 1 base at J, leaving 8 bases unmatched. Germline V gene sequence: CDR1 SGHTA, CDR2 FQGNSA. CDR3 in DNA: TGTGCCAGCAGCTTAGTCCCCGTAGCGGGAATGAACACCGGGGAGCTGTTTTTT. Residues: CASSLVPVAGMNTGELFF.

The chain has TRBV19 and TRBJ2-7; a possible D gene is TRBD2 (6 bases). This CDR3 is 13 amino acids long. Germline loops: CDR1 LNHDA, CDR2 SQIVND (reference sequence). V was cut by 3 bases and J by 1 base, with 7 bases left in between. CDR3 coding DNA: TGTGCCAGTAGTATGGCGGGGTCCTACGAGCAGTACTTC. It yields the protein CASSMAGSYEQYF.

This sequence joins TRBV27 and TRBJ1-5; perhaps TRBD1 as D (5 bases). This CDR3 region has 14 residues. V gave up 10 bases and J gave up 0 bases, with 13 bases separating them. Per germline, CDR1 MNHEY and CDR2 SMNVEV (reference sequence). CDR3 DNA sequence: TGTGCCACCTCCGGACACTATAGCAATCAGCCCCAGCATTTT. This sequence encodes CATSGHYSNQPQHF.

The chain employs TRBV6-5 and TRBJ1-5; D ambiguous. The CDR3 has 16 residues. V lost 0 bases, J lost 0 bases, and 9 bases lay in between. The germline V gene encodes CDR1 MNHEY and CDR2 SVGAGI. CDR3 coding DNA: TGTGCCAGCAGTTACTCCTGGGAAGTTAGCAATCAGCCCCAGCATTTT. Protein product: CASSYSWEVSNQPQHF.

Written as DNA, the CDR3 is TGCGCCAGCAGCCAAGCCCCCCTAGCGGGGGCCACAGATACGCAGTATTTT. Its translation: CASSQAPLAGATDTQYF. The V and J genes are TRBV4-1 and TRBJ2-3; 10 bases are a match to TRBD2. CDR3 length: 17 amino acids. The V gene's germline CDR1 is MGHRA and CDR2 YSYEKL. V trimming: 1 base; J trimming: 2 bases; junction bases outside the gene matches: 6.

V and J are TRBV10-3 and TRBJ2-7, with 10 nucleotides matching TRBD2. Trimming took 10 bases from V and 6 from J; bases not matched to a gene: 18. This CDR3 has 16 amino acids. CDR1 and CDR2 (germline): ENHRY, SYGVKD. This CDR3 reads CATRQVLAGGKSEQYF. As DNA, the CDR3 is TGTGCCACCCGCCAGGTATTAGCGGGAGGTAAAAGCGAGCAGTACTTC.

The genes are TRBV7-9 and TRBJ2-1, with 7 bases aligning to TRBD2. Germline CDR1 and CDR2: SEHNR and FQNEAQ (reference sequence). This CDR3 comprises 14 residues. V lost 5 bases and J lost 6; bases outside the gene matches: 7. CDR3 sequence (DNA): TGTGCCAGCAGCCAATCGGGACTATTCAATGAGCAGTTCTTC. Translated: CASSQSGLFNEQFF.

The rearrangement uses TRBV10-1 and TRBJ1-2; D perhaps matches TRBD1 (5 bases). The germline V and J ends were trimmed by 2 bases and 6 bases, with 10 bases remaining between them. The germline V gene encodes CDR1 WNHNN and CDR2 SYGVQD (reference sequence). The CDR3 extends over 13 amino acids. In DNA, the CDR3 is TGCGCCAGCAGTGAGCAGGGTGCTGATGGCTACACCTTC. Protein: CASSEQGADGYTF.

A remark on this clone: Other DNA variants within this sample encode the same CDR3. This chain joins TRBV7-2 and TRBJ2-7; the D is unclear. The CDR3 has 13 amino acids. V dropped 4 bases and J dropped 0 bases, with 7 bases sitting between them. Germline CDR1 is SGHTA and CDR2 is FQGNSA. This CDR3 reads CASSSRASYEQYF. CDR3 DNA sequence: TGTGCCAGCAGCTCCCGGGCCTCCTACGAGCAGTACTTC.